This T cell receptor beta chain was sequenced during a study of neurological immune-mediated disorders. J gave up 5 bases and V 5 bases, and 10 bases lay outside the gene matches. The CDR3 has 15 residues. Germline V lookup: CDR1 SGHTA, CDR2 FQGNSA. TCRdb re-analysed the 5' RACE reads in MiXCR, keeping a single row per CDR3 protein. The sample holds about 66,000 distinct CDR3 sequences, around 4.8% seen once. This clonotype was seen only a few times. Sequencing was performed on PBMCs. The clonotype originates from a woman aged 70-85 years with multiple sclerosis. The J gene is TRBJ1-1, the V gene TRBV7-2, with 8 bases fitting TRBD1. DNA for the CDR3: TGTGCCAGCAGCGGGAGGGGCAGGGGGCTGACTGAAGCTTTCTTT. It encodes CASSGRGRGLTEAFF.